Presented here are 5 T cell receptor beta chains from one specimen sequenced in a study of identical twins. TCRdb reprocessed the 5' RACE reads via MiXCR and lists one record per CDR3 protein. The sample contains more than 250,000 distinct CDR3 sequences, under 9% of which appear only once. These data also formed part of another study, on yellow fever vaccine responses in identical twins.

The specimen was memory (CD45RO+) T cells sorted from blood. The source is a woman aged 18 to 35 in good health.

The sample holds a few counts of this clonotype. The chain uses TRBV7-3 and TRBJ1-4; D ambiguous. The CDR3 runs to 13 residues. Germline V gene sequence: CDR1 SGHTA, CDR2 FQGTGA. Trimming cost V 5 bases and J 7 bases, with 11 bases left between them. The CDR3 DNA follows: TGTGCCAGCAGCATTAAGGAGGGTGAAAAACTGTTTTTT. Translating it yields CASSIKEGEKLFF.

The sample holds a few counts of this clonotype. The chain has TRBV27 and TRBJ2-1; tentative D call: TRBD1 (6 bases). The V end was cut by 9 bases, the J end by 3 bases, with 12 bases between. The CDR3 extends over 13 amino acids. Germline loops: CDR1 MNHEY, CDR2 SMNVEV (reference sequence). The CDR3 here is CASTRGGYNEQFF. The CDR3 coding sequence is TGTGCCAGTACCAGGGGCGGCTACAATGAGCAGTTCTTC.

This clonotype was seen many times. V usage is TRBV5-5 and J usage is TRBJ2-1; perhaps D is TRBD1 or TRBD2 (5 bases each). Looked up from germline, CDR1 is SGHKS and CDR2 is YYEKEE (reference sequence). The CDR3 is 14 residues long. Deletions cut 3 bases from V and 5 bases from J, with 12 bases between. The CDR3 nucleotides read TGTGCCAGCAGCTGGGGGACGGTTAACAATGAGCAGTTCTTC. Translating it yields CASSWGTVNNEQFF. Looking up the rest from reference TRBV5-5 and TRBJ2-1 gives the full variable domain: DAGVTQSPTHLIKTRGQQVTLRCSPISGHKSVSWYQQVLGQGPQFIFQYYEKEERGRGNFPDRFSARQFPNYSSELNVNALLLGDSALYLCASSWGTVNNEQFFGPGTRLTVL.

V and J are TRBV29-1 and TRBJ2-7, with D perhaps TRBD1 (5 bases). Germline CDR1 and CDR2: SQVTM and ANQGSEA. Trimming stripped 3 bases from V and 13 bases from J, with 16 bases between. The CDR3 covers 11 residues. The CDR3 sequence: CSVDLDGQDYV. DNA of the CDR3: TGCAGCGTTGATTTGGACGGACAAGATTACGTC.

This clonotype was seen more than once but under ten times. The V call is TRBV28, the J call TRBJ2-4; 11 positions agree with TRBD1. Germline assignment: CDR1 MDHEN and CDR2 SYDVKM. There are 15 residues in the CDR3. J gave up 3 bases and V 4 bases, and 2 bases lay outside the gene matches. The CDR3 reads CASSWTGGGKNIQYF. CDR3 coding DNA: TGTGCCAGCAGTTGGACAGGGGGCGGCAAAAACATTCAGTACTTC.